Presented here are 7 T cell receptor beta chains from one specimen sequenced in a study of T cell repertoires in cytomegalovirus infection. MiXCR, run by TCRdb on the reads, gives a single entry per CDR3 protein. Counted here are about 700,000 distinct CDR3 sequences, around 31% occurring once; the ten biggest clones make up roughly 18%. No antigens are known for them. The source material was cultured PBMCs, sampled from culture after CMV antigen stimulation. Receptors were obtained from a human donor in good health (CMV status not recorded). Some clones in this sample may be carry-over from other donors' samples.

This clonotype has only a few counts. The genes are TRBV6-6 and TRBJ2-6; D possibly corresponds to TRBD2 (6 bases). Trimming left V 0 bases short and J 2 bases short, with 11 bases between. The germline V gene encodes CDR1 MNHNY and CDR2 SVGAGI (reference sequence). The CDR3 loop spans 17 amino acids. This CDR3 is CASSYSRAGTGANVLTF. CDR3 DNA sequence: TGTGCCAGCAGTTACTCGCGGGCGGGGACTGGGGCCAACGTCCTGACTTTC.

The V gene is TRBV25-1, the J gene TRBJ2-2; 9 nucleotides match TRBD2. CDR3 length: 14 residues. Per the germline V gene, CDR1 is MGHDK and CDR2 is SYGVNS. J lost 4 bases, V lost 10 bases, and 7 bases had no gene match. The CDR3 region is CAISSGEGTGELFF. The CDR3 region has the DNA TGTGCCATCTCTAGCGGGGAAGGCACCGGGGAGCTGTTTTTT.

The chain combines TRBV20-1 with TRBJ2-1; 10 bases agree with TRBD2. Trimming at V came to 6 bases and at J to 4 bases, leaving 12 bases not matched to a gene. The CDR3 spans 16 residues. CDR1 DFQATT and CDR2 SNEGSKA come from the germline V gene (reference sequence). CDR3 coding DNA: TGCAGTGCCCGAGGCTCTTTAGCGGGAGGATACAATGAGCAGTTCTTC. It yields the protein CSARGSLAGGYNEQFF.

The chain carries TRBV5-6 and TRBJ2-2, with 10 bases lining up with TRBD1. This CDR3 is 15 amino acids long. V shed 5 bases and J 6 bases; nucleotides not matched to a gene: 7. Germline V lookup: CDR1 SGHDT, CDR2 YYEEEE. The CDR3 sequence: CASSWTGGGAGELFF. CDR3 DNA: TGTGCCAGCAGTTGGACAGGGGGGGGGGCCGGGGAGCTGTTTTTT. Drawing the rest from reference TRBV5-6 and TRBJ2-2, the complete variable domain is DAGVTQSPTHLIKTRGQQVTLRCSPKSGHDTVSWYQQALGQGPQFIFQYYEEEERQRGNFPDRFSGHQFPNYSSELNVNALLLGDSALYLCASSWTGGGAGELFFGEGSRLTVL.

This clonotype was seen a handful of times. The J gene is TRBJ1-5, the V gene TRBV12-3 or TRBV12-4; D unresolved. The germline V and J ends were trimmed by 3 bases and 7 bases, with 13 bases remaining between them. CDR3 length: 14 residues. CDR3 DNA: TGTGCCAGCAGTTTCGGCCTCTCGGGGCAGCCCCAGCATTTT. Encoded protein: CASSFGLSGQPQHF.

The CDR3 DNA is TGCGCCAGCAGCCAAGACCCCCCCGGGACTAGTAGTCGAAGTGAGCAGTTCTTC. Protein sequence: CASSQDPPGTSSRSEQFF. The V gene is TRBV4-3, the J gene TRBJ2-1, with TRBD2 matching over 8 bases. Germline CDR1 LGHNA, CDR2 YSLEER. The CDR3 loop spans 18 amino acids. The J segment lost 9 bases and the V segment lost 0 bases, leaving 16 bases of the junction unmatched.

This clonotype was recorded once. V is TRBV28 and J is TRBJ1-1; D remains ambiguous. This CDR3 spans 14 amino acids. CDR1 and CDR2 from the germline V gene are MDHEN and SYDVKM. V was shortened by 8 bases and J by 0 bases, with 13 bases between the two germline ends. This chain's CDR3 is CASEGNRVNTEAFF. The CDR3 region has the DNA TGTGCCAGCGAGGGCAATCGGGTGAACACTGAAGCTTTCTTT.